The clone carrying this TCR beta chain came up a few times. Antigen specificity is unknown. The data originate from a study of human T cells and chemical hapten exposure. Study-wide background: 2% DPC was applied to roughly 2 cm by roughly 2 cm of upper inner arm skin for sensitization. Patients were given diphenylcyclopropenone on the scalp weekly across the roughly 24-week study. Findings and caveats of the study: The number of TCRs above 1 in 1000 frequency did not change after DPC sensitization.

The CDR3 runs 12 residues. CDR1 is ENHRY and CDR2 is SYGVKD in the germline V gene. The V end lost 4 bases, the J end lost 5 bases, and 8 bases lay between the germline ends. TCRdb called the RACE reads again in MiXCR, with one record for every CDR3 protein. The table lists 80,000 to 100,000 distinct CDR3 sequences, 25% to 35% of them singletons. The time point is: patch test 3, about 24 weeks after DPC sensitization. This sample's treatment: therapeutic diphenylcyclopropenone sensitization with weekly scalp DPC. Each donor was an alopecia patient between 18 and 70 years of age who qualified for DPC. V usage is TRBV10-3 and J usage is TRBJ1-1; D unclear. Sequencing used whole blood, obtained in connection with sensitization to the hapten diphenylcyclopropenone (DPC). The TCR was taken from a man aged 40-49 years with alopecia areata. Some clones in this sample may be carry-over from other donors' samples. The CDR3 protein is CAISGQWTEAFF. CDR3 nucleotide sequence: TGTGCCATCAGTGGGCAGTGGACTGAAGCTTTCTTT.